This T cell receptor (beta chain) was identified during a study of T cells in Graves' hyperthyroidism and ophthalmopathy. This clonotype was counted between two and nine times. Its antigen is currently unknown. This CDR3 spans 15 amino acids. Trimming removed 1 base from V and 5 bases from J, with 12 bases in between. Germline assignment: CDR1 MGHRA and CDR2 YSYEKL. Stability of Graves' hyperthyroidism was defined as absent ophthalmopathy progression within 18 months. Findings and limits, study-wide: Ophthalmopathy was told apart from stable hyperthyroidism by a 13 V-J model.

Template material for amplifying TCR beta CDR3 regions consisted of RNA transcripts. First-round RT-PCR targeting the TCR CDR3 was performed with the HTBI primer set. TCRdb re-derived calls from the multiplex PCR reads in MiXCR, one entry per CDR3 protein. The sample comprises a few hundred thousand distinct CDR3 sequences, just over 45% of which are singletons, and about 7.8% rests with the top ten. The specimen sequenced was peripheral blood or thyroid tissue (not recorded which). This clonotype was obtained from a woman aged 18-29 years with Graves' hyperthyroidism. The chain combines TRBV4-1 with TRBJ1-5, with a possible D match to TRBD1 (6 bases). The CDR3, as DNA: TGCGCCAGCAGCCAAGTTACACAGGGTTATCAGCCCCAGCATTTT. This encodes CASSQVTQGYQPQHF.